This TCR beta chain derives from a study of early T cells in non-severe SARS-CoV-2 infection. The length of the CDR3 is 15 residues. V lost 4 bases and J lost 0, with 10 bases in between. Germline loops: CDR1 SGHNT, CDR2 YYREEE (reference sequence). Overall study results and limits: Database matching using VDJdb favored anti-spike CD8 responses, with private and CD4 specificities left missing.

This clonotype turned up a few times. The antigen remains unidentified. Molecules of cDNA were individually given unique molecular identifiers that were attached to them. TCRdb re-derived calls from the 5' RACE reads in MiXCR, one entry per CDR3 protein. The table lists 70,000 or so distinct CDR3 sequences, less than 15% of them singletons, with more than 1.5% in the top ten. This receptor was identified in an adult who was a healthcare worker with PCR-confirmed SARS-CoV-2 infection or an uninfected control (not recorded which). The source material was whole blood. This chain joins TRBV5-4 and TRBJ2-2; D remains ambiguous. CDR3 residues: CASSPQRPNTGELFF. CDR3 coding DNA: TGTGCCAGCAGCCCTCAACGGCCGAACACCGGGGAGCTGTTTTTT.